Each of the 30 T cell receptor beta chains below was sequenced from the same sample in a study of a mutant IDH1 vaccine in newly diagnosed glioma. TCRdb's table, derived via immunoSEQ multiplex PCR, lists solely in-frame clones and lacks some. This table holds about 30,000 clones, roughly 80% found once. Their cognate antigens are unknown. Time point noted: week 35, safety follow-up. Vaccination used 300 ug of mutant IDH1 20-mer peptide per dose, with topical imiquimod. This material consisted of PBMCs, taken from a glioma patient whose treatment included an IDH1 peptide vaccine. Every receptor here comes from a man younger than 45 with glioma.

The chain employs TRBV5-1 and TRBJ2-2; D remains ambiguous. CDR1 is SGHRS, CDR2 YFSETQ, per germline. The V end lost 4 bases, the J end lost 5 bases, and 15 bases lay between the germline ends. The CDR3 has 15 residues. The CDR3 protein is CASSQEEIRTGELFF. CDR3 bases: TGCGCCAGCAGCCAAGAGGAGATAAGGACCGGGGAGCTGTTTTTT.

This chain connects TRBV6-1 to TRBJ1-2; TRBD1 matches 9 bases. The CDR3 is made up of 12 amino acids. J lost 7 bases, V lost 11 bases, and 8 bases had no gene match. Germline loops: CDR1 MNHNS, CDR2 SASEGT. CDR3 DNA sequence: TGTGCCTGCCACAGGGGGCTTTTTGGCTACACCTTC. This codes for CACHRGLFGYTF.

The chain has TRBV11-3 and TRBJ2-7, with a weak D call TRBD2 (5 bases). Germline assignment: CDR1 SGHNT and CDR2 YENEEA. The CDR3 consists of 13 residues. V gave up 0 bases and J gave up 4 bases, with 7 bases separating them. The CDR3 is CASSLERGYEQYF. CDR3 DNA sequence: TGTGCCAGCAGCTTAGAGCGCGGGTACGAGCAGTACTTC.

This clone was picked up one time. The chain carries TRBV18 and TRBJ2-7, with 8 bases that match TRBD2. The CDR3 extends over 15 amino acids. V was pared by 6 bases and J by 4 bases, with 11 bases of the junction left unmatched. Germline V CDR1 and CDR2: KGHSH, LQKENI. The CDR3 DNA reads as TGTGCCAGCTCCCCCCGAAGCGGGAGTCCGTACGAGCAGTACTTC. Residues: CASSPRSGSPYEQYF.

The rearrangement uses TRBV4-2 and TRBJ1-5, with D unclear. From germline, CDR1 is LGHNA and CDR2 YNFKEQ. The CDR3 is made up of 13 amino acids. The ends were cut back, 4 bases at V and 4 bases at J, with 8 bases in the middle. CDR3 bases: TGTGCCAGCAGCCCTGTGGAAAATCAGCCCCAGCATTTT. Translated, it gives CASSPVENQPQHF.

This clone occurred once. As DNA, the CDR3 is TGTGCCAGCAGTTTCCGCGGGAGGGGGGGCACAGATACGCAGTATTTT. This sequence encodes CASSFRGRGGTDTQYF. This rearrangement joins TRBV27 to TRBJ2-3; TRBD2 matches at 9 bases. The germline V gene encodes CDR1 MNHEY and CDR2 SMNVEV (reference sequence). This CDR3 is 16 amino acids long. V was pared by 3 bases and J by 1 base, with 5 bases of the junction left unmatched.

This rearrangement joins TRBV5-1 to TRBJ1-3; D call uncertain. Trimming stripped 2 bases from V and 0 bases from J, with 9 bases between. Germline loops: CDR1 SGHRS, CDR2 YFSETQ. The CDR3 is made up of 15 amino acids. As DNA, the CDR3 is TGCGCCAGCAGCTTAGGGCATAACTCTGGAAACACCATATATTTT. This codes for CASSLGHNSGNTIYF.

The rearrangement joins TRBV5-1 to TRBJ1-5; D is perhaps TRBD1 (5 bases). V was cut by 0 bases and J by 2 bases, with 9 bases left in between. Per germline, CDR1 SGHRS and CDR2 YFSETQ. This CDR3 comprises 15 residues. CDR3 bases: TGCGCCAGCAGCTTGGACCAGGGCGGCAATCAGCCCCAGCATTTT. Translation gives CASSLDQGGNQPQHF.

The chain is built from TRBV18 and TRBJ2-7; 8 nucleotides align to TRBD1. The germline V gene has CDR1 KGHSH and CDR2 LQKENI. Trimming removed 6 bases from V and 5 bases from J; junction bases left unmatched: 12. CDR3 length: 15 amino acids. The CDR3 DNA reads as TGTGCCAGCTCGCTCCGGGACAGGACAATAAACGAGCAGTACTTC. Its translation: CASSLRDRTINEQYF. Full variable domain (rest looked up from reference TRBV18 and TRBJ2-7): NAGVMQNPRHLVRRRGQEARLRCSPMKGHSHVYWYRQLPEEGLKFMVYLQKENIIDESGMPKERFSAEFPKEGPSILRIQQVVRGDSAAYFCASSLRDRTINEQYFGPGTRLTVT.

The chain employs TRBV21-1 and TRBJ1-5. TRBV21-1 is given as a pseudogene. The CDR3 is 19 residues long. CDR3 loop: CASSKNQGEGRVGNQPQHF. The CDR3 bases are TGTGCCAGCAGCAAAAACCAGGGGGAGGGGAGGGTGGGAAATCAGCCCCAGCATTTT.

This chain joins TRBV6-1 and TRBJ2-7, with TRBD2 matching over 13 bases. With 8 bases clipped from V and 3 bases from J, the junction kept 7 bases outside the gene matches. The CDR3 has 15 residues. The germline gives CDR1 MNHNS, CDR2 SASEGT. The CDR3 region is CASGLAGVFFYEQYF. In nucleotides, the CDR3 is TGTGCCAGCGGACTAGCGGGAGTGTTTTTCTACGAGCAGTACTTC.

J is TRBJ2-1 and V is TRBV27; no clear D gene. V lost 0 bases and J lost 13, with 16 bases in between. The CDR3 length is 14 residues. The germline V gene has CDR1 MNHEY and CDR2 SMNVEV (reference sequence). The CDR3 reads CASSLSIDGSLQFF. The CDR3 region has the DNA TGTGCCAGCAGTTTATCGATCGATGGATCCCTACAGTTCTTC.

The chain is built from TRBV5-1 and TRBJ1-1, with D tentatively TRBD1 (6 bases). The CDR3 is 14 residues long. Germline CDR1 reads SGHRS; CDR2 reads YFSETQ. V was trimmed by 4 bases and J by 1 base, leaving 11 bases between them. Written as DNA, the CDR3 is TGCGCCAGCAGCCCCAGGGGAGGGAACACTGAAGCTTTCTTT. This encodes CASSPRGGNTEAFF. The complete variable domain, with remaining parts taken from reference TRBV5-1 and TRBJ1-1, reads KAGVTQTPRYLIKTRGQQVTLSCSPISGHRSVSWYQQTPGQGLQFLFEYFSETQRNKGNFPGRFSGRQFSNSRSEMNVSTLELGDSALYLCASSPRGGNTEAFFGQGTRLTVV.

This chain links TRBV19 with TRBJ2-4; the D is unclear. The CDR3 contains 14 residues. The V and J ends lost 4 bases and 0 bases respectively, with 7 bases between them. Per germline, CDR1 LNHDA and CDR2 SQIVND (reference sequence). This CDR3 is CASSRPIAKNIQYF. The CDR3 bases are TGTGCCAGTAGTAGACCGATAGCCAAAAACATTCAGTACTTC.

The rearrangement links TRBV11-2 to TRBJ1-1; maybe TRBD1 (5 bases). This CDR3 spans 17 amino acids. Germline-derived CDR1 and CDR2 are SGHAT and FQNNGV. The germline V and J ends were trimmed by 3 bases and 4 bases, with 21 bases remaining between them. The CDR3 region is CASSFGTGPSRTTEAFF. As DNA, the CDR3 is TGTGCCAGCAGCTTCGGCACAGGACCTTCCAGGACCACTGAAGCTTTCTTT.

The V gene is TRBV7-9, the J gene TRBJ2-7, with D perhaps TRBD1 or TRBD2 (5 bases each). Germline CDR1 reads SEHNR; CDR2 reads FQNEAQ (reference sequence). This CDR3 has 14 amino acids. The V end was cut by 5 bases, the J end by 2 bases, with 13 bases between. CDR3 amino acids: CASSTGTGPYEQYF. CDR3 nucleotide sequence: TGTGCCAGCAGCACCGGGACGGGACCCTACGAGCAGTACTTC.

V is TRBV29-1 and J is TRBJ2-2; a possible D gene is TRBD2 (6 bases). The V end was cut by 6 bases, the J end by 3 bases, with 11 bases between. The CDR3 is 13 amino acids. The germline V gene has CDR1 SQVTM and CDR2 ANQGSEA. The CDR3 bases are TGCAGCGTGGGCGGGACTTACACCGGGGAGCTGTTTTTT. Translation: CSVGGTYTGELFF.

This clone has only a few counts. This chain links TRBV6-6 with TRBJ1-4; D might be TRBD1 (6 bases). Trimming stripped 5 bases from V and 1 base from J, with 8 bases between. Germline V gives CDR1 MNHNY, CDR2 SVGAGI (reference sequence). CDR3 length equals 14 residues. CDR3 region: CASSKQGTNEKLFF. In DNA, the CDR3 is TGTGCCAGCAGTAAACAGGGAACTAATGAAAAACTGTTTTTT.

This chain uses TRBV5-6 with TRBJ1-4; possible D gene TRBD1, 5 bases. Germline V lookup: CDR1 SGHDT, CDR2 YYEEEE. The CDR3 is made up of 14 amino acids. Trimming left V 0 bases short and J 4 bases short, with 7 bases between. Here the CDR3 DNA reads TGTGCCAGCAGCTTGGCAGGGTTTAATGAAAAACTGTTTTTT. It translates to CASSLAGFNEKLFF.

This clone was seen a handful of times. The V call is TRBV7-9, the J call TRBJ1-4; a weak D match, TRBD1 (5 bases). CDR1 and CDR2 from the germline V gene are SEHNR and FQNEAQ (reference sequence). V lost 4 bases and J lost 8, with 17 bases in between. This CDR3 region has 15 residues. The CDR3 sequence is CASSSKGVEGEKLFF. The CDR3 DNA is TGTGCCAGCAGCTCAAAAGGCGTGGAGGGGGAAAAACTGTTTTTT.

The chain uses TRBV9 and TRBJ1-1; D gene ambiguous. The CDR3 extends over 16 amino acids. CDR1 is SGDLS, CDR2 YYNGEE, per germline. V gave up 0 bases and J gave up 0 bases, with 12 bases separating them. The CDR3: CASSVVEGTLNTEAFF. In nucleotides, the CDR3 is TGTGCCAGCAGCGTAGTCGAGGGAACTTTGAACACTGAAGCTTTCTTT.

The CDR3 here is CASSLKVTGHQQETQYF. The CDR3 nucleotides are TGTGCCAGCAGCCTTAAGGTAACGGGACATCAACAAGAGACCCAGTACTTC. This chain connects TRBV5-6 to TRBJ2-5, with D possibly matching TRBD1 (6 bases). CDR3 size: 17 residues. V gave up 4 bases and J gave up 2 bases, with 21 bases separating them. Germline V CDR1 and CDR2: SGHDT, YYEEEE.

This clone was counted a single time. The gene calls are TRBV7-9 and TRBJ1-2; D is possibly TRBD1 (5 bases). The V end was cut by 4 bases, the J end by 3 bases, with 12 bases between. This CDR3 is built from 14 residues. Germline V lookup: CDR1 SEHNR, CDR2 FQNEAQ (reference sequence). CDR3 DNA: TGTGCCAGCAGCTCCCCGACAGAAGACTATGGCTACACCTTC. It yields the protein CASSSPTEDYGYTF.

The chain carries TRBV6-1 and TRBJ1-1; D gene ambiguous. The CDR3 is made up of 11 amino acids. V lost 5 bases, J lost 8 bases, and 9 bases lay in between. Germline values: CDR1 MNHNS, CDR2 SASEGT. The CDR3 nucleotides are TGTGCCAGCAGTTACGCGGAAGAAGCTTTCTTT. The encoded protein is CASSYAEEAFF.

The chain carries TRBV29-1 and TRBJ1-4; no firm D call. CDR1 SQVTM and CDR2 ANQGSEA come from the germline V gene. Trimming removed 7 bases at V and 4 bases at J, with 13 bases between. The CDR3 sequence is 13 residues long. This CDR3 is CSARSPNNEKLFF. DNA for the CDR3: TGCAGCGCCAGGAGCCCGAATAATGAAAAACTGTTTTTT.

This clone was seen only once. The chain carries TRBV7-8 and TRBJ2-1; TRBD2 matches at 12 bases. Per germline, CDR1 SGHVS and CDR2 FQNEAQ. This CDR3 contains 20 residues. V shed 3 bases, J shed 0 bases, and the junction held 12 bases outside the gene matches. CDR3 amino acids: CASSFPRLAGVPSSYNEQFF. CDR3 bases: TGTGCCAGCAGCTTCCCAAGACTAGCGGGAGTCCCGAGCTCCTACAATGAGCAGTTCTTC.

This clone has a handful of counts. The V and J genes are TRBV30 and TRBJ1-1, with TRBD1 as a possible D gene (5 bases). The CDR3 sequence is 13 residues long. V was shortened by 5 bases and J by 0 bases, with 10 bases between the two germline ends. Per germline, CDR1 GTSNPN and CDR2 SVGIG (reference sequence). CDR3 protein: CAWEPGMNTEAFF. CDR3 coding DNA: TGTGCCTGGGAACCAGGGATGAACACTGAAGCTTTCTTT.

The J gene is TRBJ1-2, the V gene TRBV7-9, with a tentative D call TRBD1 (5 bases). V lost 1 base to trimming and J lost 1 base, with 10 bases between them. The CDR3 is 15 amino acids. CDR1 and CDR2 (germline): SEHNR, FQNEAQ (reference sequence). This chain's CDR3 is CASSLDPGSNYGYTF. CDR3 sequence (DNA): TGTGCCAGCAGCTTAGACCCAGGGAGTAACTATGGCTACACCTTC. Full variable domain (outside the CDR3, taken from reference TRBV7-9 and TRBJ1-2): DTGVSQNPRHKITKRGQNVTFRCDPISEHNRLYWYRQTLGQGPEFLTYFQNEAQLEKSRLLSDRFSAERPKGSFSTLEIQRTEQGDSAMYLCASSLDPGSNYGYTFGSGTRLTVV.

This rearrangement joins TRBV27 to TRBJ1-1; the D gene is possibly TRBD1 (6 bases). V dropped 1 base and J dropped 1 base, with 7 bases sitting between them. CDR3 length: 14 amino acids. Per germline, CDR1 MNHEY and CDR2 SMNVEV (reference sequence). The CDR3 DNA follows: TGTGCCAGCAGTTTATTGGGACAGAACACTGAAGCTTTCTTT. As protein: CASSLLGQNTEAFF.

This clone was observed a few times. The chain recombines TRBV2 with TRBJ2-7; D is unclear. The CDR3 is made up of 13 amino acids. Deletions cut 7 bases from V and 3 bases from J, with 13 bases between. Per germline, CDR1 SNHLY and CDR2 FYNNEI. The CDR3 DNA sequence: TGTGCCAGCACCGACCCCGTAAGCTACGAGCAGTACTTC. Encoded protein: CASTDPVSYEQYF. Filled out from reference TRBV2 and TRBJ2-7, the complete variable domain reads EPEVTQTPSHQVTQMGQEVILRCVPISNHLYFYWYRQILGQKVEFLVSFYNNEISEKSEIFDDQFSVERPDGSNFTLKIRSTKLEDSAMYFCASTDPVSYEQYFGPGTRLTVT.